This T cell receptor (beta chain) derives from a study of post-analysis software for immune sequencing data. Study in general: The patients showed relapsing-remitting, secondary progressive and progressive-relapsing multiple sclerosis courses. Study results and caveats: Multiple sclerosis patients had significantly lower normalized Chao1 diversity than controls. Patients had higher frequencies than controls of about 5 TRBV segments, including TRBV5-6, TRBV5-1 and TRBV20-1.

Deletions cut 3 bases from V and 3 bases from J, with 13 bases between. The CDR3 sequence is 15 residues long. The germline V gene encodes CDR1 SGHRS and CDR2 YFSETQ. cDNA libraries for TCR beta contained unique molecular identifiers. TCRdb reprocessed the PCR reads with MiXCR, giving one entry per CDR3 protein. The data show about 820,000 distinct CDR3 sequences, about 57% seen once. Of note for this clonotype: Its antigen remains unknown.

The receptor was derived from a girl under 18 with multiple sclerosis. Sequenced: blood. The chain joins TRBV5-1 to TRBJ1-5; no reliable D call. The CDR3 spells CASSSDGPDNQPQHF. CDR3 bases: TGCGCCAGCAGCTCAGACGGACCTGACAATCAGCCCCAGCATTTT.